This TCR beta chain came from a study of shared clonotypes between healthy human individuals. From germline, CDR1 is SGHAT and CDR2 FQNNGV. V trimming: 5 bases; J trimming: 4 bases; junction bases outside the gene matches: 2. This CDR3 is 13 amino acids long. The genomic DNA of each subset was split evenly across several immunoSEQ plates. Each PCR replicate from the sorted subsets contained about 210 ng DNA, which is some 31,000 T cell genomes. Per the original methods: Filtering differed because ImmunoSEQ produced junction-only sequences that carried no quality scores. The assay was immunoSEQ multiplex PCR, and TCRdb's table has in-frame clones only and misses some. The V and J calls and clone size come from that table; D and trimming were worked out from the DNA. This table holds over 1.5 million clones, 95% to 99% found once.

The chain is built from TRBV11-2 and TRBJ1-1, with 9 bases lining up with TRBD1. The sequenced sample was naive CD4+ T cells sorted from blood. Sample subset: CD45RA+ positively selected. This TCR came from a man younger than 45 in good health. CDR3 sequence (DNA): TGTGCCAGCAGCCGGGACAGGGTCACTGAAGCTTTCTTT. Translated: CASSRDRVTEAFF.